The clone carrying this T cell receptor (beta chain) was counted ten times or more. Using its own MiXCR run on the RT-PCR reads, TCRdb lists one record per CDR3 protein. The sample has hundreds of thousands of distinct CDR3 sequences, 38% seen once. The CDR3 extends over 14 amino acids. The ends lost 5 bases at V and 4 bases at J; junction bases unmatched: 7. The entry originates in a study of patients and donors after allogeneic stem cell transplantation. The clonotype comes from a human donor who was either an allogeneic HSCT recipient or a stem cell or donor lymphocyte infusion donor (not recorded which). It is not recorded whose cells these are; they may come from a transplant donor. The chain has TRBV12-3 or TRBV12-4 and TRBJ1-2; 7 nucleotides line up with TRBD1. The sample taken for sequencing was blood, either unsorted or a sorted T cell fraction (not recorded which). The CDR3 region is CASSAGTEIYGYTF. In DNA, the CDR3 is TGTGCCAGCAGTGCCGGGACAGAGATCTATGGCTACACCTTC.